This T cell receptor beta chain was sequenced in a study of blood T cell repertoires in COVID-19. The V gene's germline CDR1 is SGDLS and CDR2 YYNGEE. CDR3 length: 18 residues. The trim removed 2 bases at V and 6 bases at J, leaving 16 bases unmatched. TCRdb's copy holds only in-frame clones and misses some; the assay was immunoSEQ multiplex PCR. Among 150,000 to 160,000 clones, about four fifths were seen once, and the ten largest hold 25% to 35%. The sequenced sample consisted of peripheral blood. The chain is built from TRBV9 and TRBJ2-3, with 9 bases that match TRBD2. The receptor was derived from a woman aged 60 to 75 with acute or convalescent COVID-19. As DNA, the CDR3 is TGTGCCAGCAGCGTGCAGCCTACCCCGGCTAGCGGGGTCGATACGCAGTATTTT. Protein product: CASSVQPTPASGVDTQYF.